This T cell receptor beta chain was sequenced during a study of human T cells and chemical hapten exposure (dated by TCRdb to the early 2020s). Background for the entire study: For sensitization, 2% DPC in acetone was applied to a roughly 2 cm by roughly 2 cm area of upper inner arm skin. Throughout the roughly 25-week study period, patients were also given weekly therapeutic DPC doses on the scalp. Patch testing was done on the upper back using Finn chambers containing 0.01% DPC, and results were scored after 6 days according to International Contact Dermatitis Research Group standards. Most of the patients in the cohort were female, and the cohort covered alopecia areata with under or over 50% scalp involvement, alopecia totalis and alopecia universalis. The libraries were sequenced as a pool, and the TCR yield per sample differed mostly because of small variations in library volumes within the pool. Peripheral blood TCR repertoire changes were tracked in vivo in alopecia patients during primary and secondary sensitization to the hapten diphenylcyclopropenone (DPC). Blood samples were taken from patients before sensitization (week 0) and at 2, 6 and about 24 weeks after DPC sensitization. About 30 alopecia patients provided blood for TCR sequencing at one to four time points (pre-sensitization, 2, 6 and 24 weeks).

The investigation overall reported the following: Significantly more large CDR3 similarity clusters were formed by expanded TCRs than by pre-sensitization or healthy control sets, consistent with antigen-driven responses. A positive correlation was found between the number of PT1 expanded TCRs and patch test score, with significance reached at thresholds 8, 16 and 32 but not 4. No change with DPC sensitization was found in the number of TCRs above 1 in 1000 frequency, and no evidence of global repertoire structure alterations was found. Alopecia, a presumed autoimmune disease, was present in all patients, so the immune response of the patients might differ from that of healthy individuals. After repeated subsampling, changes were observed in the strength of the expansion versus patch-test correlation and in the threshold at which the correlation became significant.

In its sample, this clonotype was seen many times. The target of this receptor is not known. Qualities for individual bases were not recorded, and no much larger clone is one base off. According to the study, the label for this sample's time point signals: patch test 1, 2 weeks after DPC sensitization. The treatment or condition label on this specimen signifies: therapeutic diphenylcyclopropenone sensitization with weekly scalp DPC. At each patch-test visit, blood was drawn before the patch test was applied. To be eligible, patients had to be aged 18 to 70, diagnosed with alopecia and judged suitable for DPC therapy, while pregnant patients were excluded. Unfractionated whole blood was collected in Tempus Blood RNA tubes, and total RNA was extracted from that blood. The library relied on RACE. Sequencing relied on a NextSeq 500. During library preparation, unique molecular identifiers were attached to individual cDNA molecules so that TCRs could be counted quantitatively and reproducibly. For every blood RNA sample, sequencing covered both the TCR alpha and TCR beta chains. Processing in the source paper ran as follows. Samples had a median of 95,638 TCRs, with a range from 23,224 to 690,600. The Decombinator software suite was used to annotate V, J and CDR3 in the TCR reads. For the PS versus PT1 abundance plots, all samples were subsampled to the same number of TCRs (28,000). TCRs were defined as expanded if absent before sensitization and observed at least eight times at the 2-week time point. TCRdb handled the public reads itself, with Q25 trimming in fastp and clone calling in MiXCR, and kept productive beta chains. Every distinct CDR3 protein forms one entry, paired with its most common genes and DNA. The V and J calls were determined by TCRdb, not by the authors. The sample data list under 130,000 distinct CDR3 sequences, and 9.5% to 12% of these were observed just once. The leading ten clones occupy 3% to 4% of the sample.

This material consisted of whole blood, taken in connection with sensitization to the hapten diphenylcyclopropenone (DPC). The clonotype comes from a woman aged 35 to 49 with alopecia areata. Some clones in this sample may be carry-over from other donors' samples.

The nucleotides read TGTGCCAGCAGCTTAGGCAGGGCCCAAGAGACCCAGTACTTC. The encoded protein is CASSLGRAQETQYF. The chain employs TRBV7-6 and TRBJ2-5, with a tentative D gene TRBD1 over 5 matching bases. V drops 1 base and J drops 1 base, leaving 7 bases in between. Per the germline V gene, SGHVS is the CDR1 and FNYEAQ is the CDR2. The CDR3 measures 14 amino acids from cysteine to phenylalanine. Only the CDR3 DNA stays, 42 bases, in frame from base 1.